The next 3 T cell receptor beta chains were all read from a single sample in a study of graft-versus-host responses after intestinal transplantation. TCRdb keeps only in-frame clones here, not all; method: immunoSEQ multiplex PCR. The sample has about 97,000 clones; 75% to 95% are singletons. The source material was PBMCs, sampled roughly 68 weeks after intestinal transplant. The source is a human patient who received an intestinal transplant, so some T cells may come from the graft donor.

This clone was found once. The chain couples TRBV6-6 to TRBJ2-2, with D unclear. The CDR3 is 14 residues long. With 5 bases removed from V and 5 bases from J, the gap between germline ends came to 12 bases. Looked up from germline, CDR1 is MNHNY and CDR2 is SVGAGI (reference sequence). CDR3 nucleotide sequence: TGTGCCAGCAGTCCCCTAGACGCGACCGGGGAGCTGTTTTTT. It yields the protein CASSPLDATGELFF.

The table lists this clone with a count of one. This chain uses TRBV4-1 with TRBJ1-2; D not resolved. The CDR3 runs 14 residues. The germline CDR1 and CDR2 sequences are MGHRA and YSYEKL. V was cut by 0 bases and J by 3 bases, with 8 bases left in between. The CDR3 coding sequence is TGCGCCAGCAGCCAAGATCCGAACGACTATGGCTACACCTTC. Its translation: CASSQDPNDYGYTF.

The chain couples TRBV29-1 to TRBJ2-5; D remains ambiguous. Germline loops: CDR1 SQVTM, CDR2 ANQGSEA. V lost 2 bases and J 5 bases, leaving 9 bases between the germline ends. This CDR3 has 12 amino acids. CDR3 DNA sequence: TGCAGCGTTGAATTGGGAAACGAGACCCAGTACTTC. This sequence encodes CSVELGNETQYF.